The 15 T cell receptor beta chains reported below all come from one sample, sequenced in a study of spatial heterogeneity in lung cancer. Time point: sample taken at primary tumor resection. Sequencing covered unsorted whole RNA taken from tumor, nontumor lung or frozen PBMC. MiXCR was run by TCRdb on the 5' RACE reads, yielding one entry per CDR3 protein. The sample carries 20,000 to 25,000 distinct CDR3 sequences, about 4.6% recorded once. The material sequenced was PBMCs, taken at surgery. The receptors shown here come from a male donor with early-stage non-small cell lung cancer.

This clonotype was picked up many times. The chain employs TRBV11-2 and TRBJ1-5, with D tentatively TRBD1 (5 bases). Germline loops: CDR1 SGHAT, CDR2 FQNNGV. Trimming took off 3 bases at V and 4 bases at J, with 19 bases between the two ends. CDR3 size: 17 residues. CDR3 amino acids: CASSFGGAGTFNQPQHF. DNA for the CDR3: TGTGCCAGCAGCTTCGGCGGGGCCGGGACCTTTAATCAGCCCCAGCATTTT.

This clonotype was picked up many times. The gene calls are TRBV11-2 and TRBJ2-3, with 11 bases lining up with TRBD2. CDR3 length: 17 residues. CDR1 SGHAT and CDR2 FQNNGV come from the germline V gene. V shed 0 bases and J 7 bases; nucleotides not matched to a gene: 9. The CDR3 loop reads CASSLDQTSGSMYTQYF. The CDR3 DNA is TGTGCCAGCAGCTTAGATCAAACTAGCGGGAGTATGTATACGCAGTATTTT.

The chain carries TRBV27 and TRBJ1-5; tentative D call: TRBD1 (5 bases). The germline V gene has CDR1 MNHEY and CDR2 SMNVEV (reference sequence). The CDR3 loop spans 17 amino acids. V was trimmed by 2 bases and J by 1 base, leaving 15 bases between them. The CDR3: CASSLGHPFGSNQPQHF. CDR3 sequence (DNA): TGTGCCAGCAGTTTAGGACACCCCTTCGGGAGCAATCAGCCCCAGCATTTT.

In its sample, this clonotype was seen many times. The chain recombines TRBV5-8 with TRBJ1-5, with D unresolved. The CDR3 length is 15 residues. Deletions cut 2 bases from V and 7 bases from J, with 16 bases between. Germline V CDR1 and CDR2: SGHTS, YDEGEE. CDR3 residues: CASSFHGSGLQPQHF. Written as DNA, the CDR3 is TGTGCCAGCAGCTTTCATGGGTCCGGGTTGCAGCCCCAGCATTTT.

The chain combines TRBV15 with TRBJ1-3, with a possible D match to TRBD1 (6 bases). This CDR3 spans 15 amino acids. Trimming left V 0 bases short and J 5 bases short, with 11 bases between. Germline-derived CDR1 and CDR2 are LNHNV and YYDKDF (reference sequence). Written as DNA, the CDR3 is TGTGCCACCAGCAGAGAGGGGGCAGTGAGAAACACCATATATTTT. Encoded protein: CATSREGAVRNTIYF.

This clonotype has ten or more counts. The chain carries TRBV11-1 and TRBJ2-3, with D tentatively TRBD2 (5 bases). The CDR3 contains 13 residues. Germline CDR1 and CDR2: SGHAT and FQDESV (reference sequence). The V gene lost 2 bases and the J gene lost 4 bases, with 7 bases spanning the gap. The CDR3 protein is CASSLPGSDTQYF. CDR3 nucleotide sequence: TGTGCCAGCAGCTTACCGGGATCAGATACGCAGTATTTT.

This clonotype has a handful of counts. The V call is TRBV6-2 or TRBV6-3, the J call TRBJ1-1, with D uncertain. Germline V gives CDR1 MNHEY, CDR2 SVGEGT. The CDR3 covers 14 residues. The V gene lost 2 bases and the J gene lost 0 bases, with 7 bases spanning the gap. This CDR3 is CASSYPTVNTEAFF. The CDR3 nucleotides read TGTGCCAGCAGTTACCCGACGGTGAACACTGAAGCTTTCTTT.

This clonotype has a count of ten or more. The chain uses TRBV15 and TRBJ2-3; 8 bases are shared with TRBD1. Germline CDR1 and CDR2: LNHNV and YYDKDF (reference sequence). The J segment lost 3 bases and the V segment lost 2 bases, leaving 4 bases of the junction unmatched. The length of the CDR3 is 15 residues. DNA for the CDR3: TGTGCCACCAGCAGATCTTACAGGGGGACAGATACGCAGTATTTT. It encodes CATSRSYRGTDTQYF. Filled out from reference TRBV15 and TRBJ2-3, the complete variable domain reads DAMVIQNPRYQVTQFGKPVTLSCSQTLNHNVMYWYQQKSSQAPKLLFHYYDKDFNNEADTPDNFQSRRPNTSFCFLDIRSPGLGDTAMYLCATSRSYRGTDTQYFGPGTRLTVL.

This clonotype was observed at least ten times. The rearrangement links TRBV24-1 to TRBJ1-5, with TRBD1 as a possible D gene (5 bases). The CDR3 is made up of 14 amino acids. V was shortened by 2 bases and J by 5 bases, with 9 bases between the two germline ends. CDR1 is KGHDR and CDR2 is SFDVKD in the germline V gene. CDR3 in amino acids: CATSDSRGYQPQHF. The DNA for the CDR3 is TGTGCCACCAGTGATTCAAGGGGTTATCAGCCCCAGCATTTT.

A few counts support this clonotype. A read error may explain this, as a much larger clone is one base away. The chain couples TRBV9 to TRBJ1-5, with D uncertain. CDR1 and CDR2 (germline): SGDLS, YYNGEE. This CDR3 region has 14 residues. In DNA, the CDR3 is TGTGCCAGCAGCGTAGGAGGAGCGAATCGGCCCCAGCATTTT. Translation gives CASSVGGANRPQHF.

This clonotype was recorded many times. V is TRBV6-5 and J is TRBJ2-1; possibly TRBD2 for D (6 bases). Trimming took off 6 bases at V and 2 bases at J, with 14 bases between the two ends. Germline V gene sequence: CDR1 MNHEY, CDR2 SVGAGI. CDR3 length equals 15 residues. CDR3 loop: CASRISGGAYNEQFF. For the CDR3, the DNA is TGTGCCAGCAGAATTAGCGGCGGGGCCTACAATGAGCAGTTCTTC.

Many counts were recorded for this clonotype. V and J are TRBV6-6 and TRBJ1-2; possibly TRBD1 for D (5 bases). This CDR3 has 14 residues. V lost 7 bases and J lost 4, with 16 bases in between. Germline loops: CDR1 MNHNY, CDR2 SVGAGI (reference sequence). CDR3 DNA: TGTGCCAGCAATCGGGCAGGGTCGGCCTATGGCTACACCTTC. This codes for CASNRAGSAYGYTF.

The chain uses TRBV3-1 and TRBJ1-1; no clear D gene. CDR1 LGHDT and CDR2 YNNKEL come from the germline V gene (reference sequence). V dropped 2 bases and J dropped 0 bases, with 16 bases sitting between them. The CDR3 is 17 residues long. The CDR3 coding sequence is TGTGCCAGCAGCCAAAAGGGAACCGGCGGTATGAACACTGAAGCTTTCTTT. As protein: CASSQKGTGGMNTEAFF. Full variable domain (missing parts from reference TRBV3-1 and TRBJ1-1): DTAVSQTPKYLVTQMGNDKSIKCEQNLGHDTMYWYKQDSKKFLKIMFSYNNKELIINETVPNRFSPKSPDKAHLNLHINSLELGDSAVYFCASSQKGTGGMNTEAFFGQGTRLTVV.

This clonotype was detected ten times or more. This sequence joins TRBV5-6 and TRBJ2-7; D call uncertain. Germline V gene data show CDR1 as SGHDT and CDR2 as YYEEEE. CDR3 length: 13 residues. V lost 4 bases, J lost 10 bases, and 18 bases lay in between. DNA of the CDR3: TGTGCCAGCAGCCCGGTATTAGTAGGACCTCAGTACTTC. Its translation: CASSPVLVGPQYF. The whole variable domain, remainder taken from reference TRBV5-6 and TRBJ2-7, is DAGVTQSPTHLIKTRGQQVTLRCSPKSGHDTVSWYQQALGQGPQFIFQYYEEEERQRGNFPDRFSGHQFPNYSSELNVNALLLGDSALYLCASSPVLVGPQYFGPGTRLTVT.

Ten or more counts support this clonotype. The V and J genes are TRBV19 and TRBJ1-1; D not resolved. Germline V CDR1 and CDR2: LNHDA, SQIVND (reference sequence). Trimming pared 2 bases from V and 5 bases from J, leaving 12 bases between. This CDR3 has 14 residues. As DNA, the CDR3 is TGTGCCAGTAGTATATTCGTAAAGGGAACTGAAGCTTTCTTT. Translation: CASSIFVKGTEAFF.